These T cell receptor beta chains were read from a single sample in a study of response to subunit inactivated influenza vaccine. TCRdb re-analysed the RT-PCR reads in MiXCR, keeping a single row per CDR3 protein. This sample has about 530,000 distinct CDR3 sequences, with 12% found just once. The material was PBMCs from blood, obtained on the day of vaccination. These receptors came from a man in his fifties or sixties who received an inactivated influenza vaccine. The CDR3 runs from the conserved cysteine through the conserved F or W. Each record gives: J gene, V gene, CDR3 protein.

J gene: TRBJ2-3; V gene: TRBV5-1; CDR3 protein: CASSPRTPTTDTQYF
J gene: TRBJ2-3; V gene: TRBV20-1; CDR3 protein: CSARGDSTDTQYF
J gene: TRBJ2-1; V gene: TRBV3-1; CDR3 protein: CASSPRMGNEQFF
J gene: TRBJ2-4; V gene: TRBV13; CDR3 protein: CASRFAPAENIQYF
J gene: TRBJ2-7; V gene: TRBV10-3; CDR3 protein: CAIREPGTAYEQYF
J gene: TRBJ2-1; V gene: TRBV29-1; CDR3 protein: CSGRRLAGEKDEQFF
J gene: TRBJ1-5; V gene: TRBV5-6; CDR3 protein: CASSHRDGYQPQHF
J gene: TRBJ1-3; V gene: TRBV7-2; CDR3 protein: CASSSDGRVSGNTIYF
J gene: TRBJ2-5; V gene: TRBV20-1; CDR3 protein: CSGSSTGTQYF
J gene: TRBJ1-1; V gene: TRBV11-2; CDR3 protein: CASSLGRGSTEAFF
J gene: TRBJ2-3; V gene: TRBV10-3; CDR3 protein: CAISGGVAASTDTQYF
J gene: TRBJ1-1; V gene: TRBV4-3; CDR3 protein: CASSQETATNTEAFF
J gene: TRBJ2-3; V gene: TRBV2; CDR3 protein: CASGTHIEASTDTQYF
J gene: TRBJ2-6; V gene: TRBV3-1; CDR3 protein: CASSNLFTGGSGANVLTF
J gene: TRBJ2-3; V gene: TRBV3-1; CDR3 protein: CASSQSDTQYF
J gene: TRBJ1-2; V gene: TRBV12-3/TRBV12-4; CDR3 protein: CASSPDRNGYTF
J gene: TRBJ2-7; V gene: TRBV7-2; CDR3 protein: CASSGRDRPFEQYF
J gene: TRBJ2-2; V gene: TRBV3-1; CDR3 protein: CASSGTGGLTGELFF
J gene: TRBJ2-5; V gene: TRBV6-1; CDR3 protein: CASSLGLREQETQYF
J gene: TRBJ2-7; V gene: TRBV7-3; CDR3 protein: CASSPLAGKNYEQYF
J gene: TRBJ2-7; V gene: TRBV4-1; CDR3 protein: CASSQPFSGRRDEQYF
J gene: TRBJ2-1; V gene: TRBV5-5; CDR3 protein: CASSLAGQRPYNEQFF
J gene: TRBJ2-3; V gene: TRBV20-1; CDR3 protein: CRVAGPTLLTDTQYF
J gene: TRBJ2-7; V gene: TRBV6-2/TRBV6-3; CDR3 protein: CASSLTGGWSYEQYF
J gene: TRBJ2-1; V gene: TRBV9; CDR3 protein: CASSVEGRGVNEQFF
J gene: TRBJ2-7; V gene: TRBV3-1; CDR3 protein: CASSQEGSVVYEQYF
J gene: TRBJ1-5; V gene: TRBV19; CDR3 protein: CASSGNRYQPQHF
J gene: TRBJ2-7; V gene: TRBV28; CDR3 protein: CASSSWTSPGYEQYF
J gene: TRBJ1-1; V gene: TRBV5-1; CDR3 protein: CASSFDSRRTEAFF
J gene: TRBJ2-7; V gene: TRBV6-5; CDR3 protein: CASSYPTRQGRTYEQYF
J gene: TRBJ2-2; V gene: TRBV10-3; CDR3 protein: CATLGLFGTGELFF
J gene: TRBJ1-2; V gene: TRBV7-2; CDR3 protein: CASSSTGAYGYTF
J gene: TRBJ2-7; V gene: TRBV11-1; CDR3 protein: CASSLAGTSGTSGSFYEQYF
J gene: TRBJ2-3; V gene: TRBV10-3; CDR3 protein: CAISKGGVADTQYF
J gene: TRBJ1-5; V gene: TRBV20-1; CDR3 protein: CSARDQGSNQPQHF
J gene: TRBJ1-1; V gene: TRBV28; CDR3 protein: CASREPGQGNTEAFF
J gene: TRBJ2-4; V gene: TRBV20-1; CDR3 protein: CSASPFLLAKNIQYF
J gene: TRBJ2-5; V gene: TRBV4-1; CDR3 protein: CASRLAGGGQETQYF
J gene: TRBJ2-1; V gene: TRBV6-6; CDR3 protein: CASNLAGGGEQFF
J gene: TRBJ2-5; V gene: TRBV20-1; CDR3 protein: CSARDVGVETQYF
J gene: TRBJ2-1; V gene: TRBV3-1; CDR3 protein: CASSLYLKPGQILYNEQFF
J gene: TRBJ2-7; V gene: TRBV29-1; CDR3 protein: CSVTRGLLLGERYF
J gene: TRBJ2-1; V gene: TRBV12-3/TRBV12-4; CDR3 protein: CASSSSGGSSEQFF
J gene: TRBJ1-5; V gene: TRBV6-2/TRBV6-3; CDR3 protein: CASSYGQGYNQPQHF
J gene: TRBJ2-2; V gene: TRBV28; CDR3 protein: CASSSHRDWSNTGELFF
J gene: TRBJ1-2; V gene: TRBV12-3/TRBV12-4; CDR3 protein: CASSLMGKGHGYTF
J gene: TRBJ1-1; V gene: TRBV6-1; CDR3 protein: CASSVGTGRTTEAFF
J gene: TRBJ1-1; V gene: TRBV5-4; CDR3 protein: CASSSRELTEAFF
J gene: TRBJ2-2; V gene: TRBV7-9; CDR3 protein: CASSSGPWELFF
J gene: TRBJ1-1; V gene: TRBV20-1; CDR3 protein: CSAIDSPNTEAFF
J gene: TRBJ2-3; V gene: TRBV4-3; CDR3 protein: CASSQQLAGTHTQYF
J gene: TRBJ2-1; V gene: TRBV30; CDR3 protein: CAWSTLGGGEQFF
J gene: TRBJ1-5; V gene: TRBV2; CDR3 protein: CASSEGQGDQPQHF